Following are 19 T cell receptor beta chains from one sample sequenced in a study of T cell repertoires in cytomegalovirus infection. For these receptors, no antigen is known. A single record per CDR3 protein comes from TCRdb applying MiXCR to the reads. The sample has roughly 920,000 distinct CDR3 sequences; roughly 30% are singletons. The sequencing used cultured CD8+ T cells from PBMCs, collected from culture after CMV antigen stimulation. All receptors derive from a human donor in good health (CMV status not recorded). Some clones in this sample may be carry-over from other donors' samples.

The rearrangement uses TRBV7-8 and TRBJ1-3, with TRBD1 identical over 10 bases. Germline assignment: CDR1 SGHVS and CDR2 FQNEAQ. The CDR3 runs 16 residues. The V segment lost 2 bases and the J segment 4 bases; nucleotides outside the gene matches: 5. The CDR3 reads CASSLPRQGAGNTIYF. The CDR3 coding sequence is TGTGCCAGCAGCTTACCCCGACAGGGGGCGGGAAACACCATATATTTT. Variable domain in full (rest from reference TRBV7-8 and TRBJ1-3): GAGVSQSPRYKVAKRGQDVALRCDPISGHVSLFWYQQALGQGPEFLTYFQNEAQLDKSGLPSDRFFAERPEGSVSTLKIQRTQQEDSAVYLCASSLPRQGAGNTIYFGEGSWLTVV.

The chain has TRBV11-2 and TRBJ2-7, with 10 bases fitting TRBD1. Germline V gene sequence: CDR1 SGHAT, CDR2 FQNNGV. This CDR3 is 13 amino acids long. V lost 11 bases, J lost 6 bases, and 10 bases stayed unmatched. CDR3 sequence: CARTRGTGVEQYV. The CDR3 DNA follows: TGTGCCCGCACGAGAGGGACAGGGGTCGAGCAGTACGTC.

The CDR3 bases are TGTGCCAGCACCATAAAACAGGGCTTGGGCACCGGGGAGCTGTTTTTT. Amino acid sequence: CASTIKQGLGTGELFF. The V gene is TRBV12-3 or TRBV12-4, the J gene TRBJ2-2, with D maybe TRBD1 (6 bases). The length of the CDR3 is 16 residues. The germline V and J ends were trimmed by 7 bases and 4 bases, with 19 bases remaining between them.

This clonotype was counted many times. V gene TRBV28 combines with J gene TRBJ2-4; TRBD2 matches at 11 bases. CDR1 and CDR2 from the germline V gene are MDHEN and SYDVKM. CDR3 size: 19 residues. The J segment lost 1 base and the V segment lost 2 bases, leaving 10 bases of the junction unmatched. The CDR3 loop reads CASSLRLAGTSLAKNIQYF. CDR3 DNA: TGTGCCAGCAGTTTAAGACTAGCGGGAACCTCTCTCGCCAAAAACATTCAGTACTTC. The variable domain in full, with the rest retrieved from reference TRBV28 and TRBJ2-4, is DVKVTQSSRYLVKRTGEKVFLECVQDMDHENMFWYRQDPGLGLRLIYFSYDVKMKEKGDIPEGYSVSREKKERFSLILESASTNQTSMYLCASSLRLAGTSLAKNIQYFGAGTRLSVL.

In this sample, this clonotype turned up many times. CDR3: CASSSGQGFVYGYTF. CDR3 nucleotide sequence: TGTGCCAGCAGCTCGGGACAGGGGTTTGTCTATGGCTACACCTTC. The V and J genes are TRBV11-1 and TRBJ1-2, with 10 bases aligning to TRBD1. The V gene end was trimmed by 4 bases and the J gene end by 4 bases; junction bases not matched to a gene: 6. CDR3 size: 15 residues. Looked up from germline, CDR1 is SGHAT and CDR2 is FQDESV (reference sequence).

The rearrangement joins TRBV29-1 to TRBJ1-2, with D possibly being TRBD1 (5 bases). The CDR3 sequence is 15 residues long. The germline CDR1 and CDR2 sequences are SQVTM and ANQGSEA. V lost 0 bases, J lost 1 base, and 12 bases lay in between. The CDR3 reads CSVEDPQGRNYGYTF. The CDR3 bases are TGCAGCGTTGAAGATCCCCAGGGACGTAACTATGGCTACACCTTC.

V is TRBV7-3 and J is TRBJ1-2; D is unclear. With 2 bases removed from V and 8 bases from J, the gap between germline ends came to 12 bases. Germline V gene data show CDR1 as SGHTA and CDR2 as FQGTGA. The CDR3 has 13 residues. The DNA of the CDR3 is TGTGCCAGCAGCTTAGCTCCAGATAGGGGCTACACCTTC. Translating it yields CASSLAPDRGYTF.

This clonotype turned up a few times. The chain employs TRBV11-1 and TRBJ2-1, with 12 bases aligning to TRBD2. The CDR3 covers 14 residues. Germline V gene sequence: CDR1 SGHAT, CDR2 FQDESV (reference sequence). Losses at the gene ends were 4 bases for V and 9 bases for J; bases not matched to a gene: 4. Here the CDR3 DNA reads TGTGCCAGCAGCTCTAGCGGGGGGGCCTCTGAGCAGTTCTTC. This translates into CASSSSGGASEQFF.

The chain combines TRBV10-1 with TRBJ2-2; tentative D call: TRBD1 (7 bases). Trimming shortened V by 4 bases and J by 3 bases, and 21 bases separated the two germline ends. There are 18 residues in the CDR3. Germline-derived CDR1 and CDR2 are WNHNN and SYGVQD (reference sequence). The DNA of the CDR3 is TGCGCCAGCAGTGGCTGGCAGCAGGGGGGCGTCGACACCGGGGAGCTGTTTTTT. As protein: CASSGWQQGGVDTGELFF.

V is TRBV10-3 and J is TRBJ2-7, with TRBD1 identical over 8 bases. Germline V gives CDR1 ENHRY, CDR2 SYGVKD. The CDR3 runs to 14 residues. Losses at the gene ends were 6 bases for V and 5 bases for J; bases not matched to a gene: 9. As DNA, the CDR3 is TGTGCCATCAGCTCGGGACAGGTGGTGGACGAGCAGTACTTC. Encoded protein: CAISSGQVVDEQYF.

V gene TRBV5-8 combines with J gene TRBJ1-5; D is perhaps TRBD1 (5 bases). Looked up from germline, CDR1 is SGHTS and CDR2 is YDEGEE. Trimming took 4 bases from V and 3 from J, leaving 20 bases between them. The CDR3 is 17 residues long. The CDR3 DNA reads as TGTGCCAGCAGCCCGAGGGGCAGGACTACCCCCAATCAGCCCCAGCATTTT. This sequence encodes CASSPRGRTTPNQPQHF.

This CDR3 reads CASSIIDTGELFF. CDR3 DNA: TGTGCCAGTAGTATCATAGACACCGGGGAGCTGTTTTTT. The chain has TRBV19 and TRBJ2-2; D gene ambiguous. The V end was cut by 3 bases, the J end by 3 bases, with 5 bases between. Germline lookup yields CDR1 LNHDA and CDR2 SQIVND (reference sequence). The CDR3 runs to 13 residues.

The chain is built from TRBV12-3 or TRBV12-4 and TRBJ1-5; 8 bases are shared with TRBD1. The CDR3 runs to 14 residues. J was trimmed by 7 bases and V by 5 bases; bases with no gene match: 7. CDR3 sequence reads: CASSPTTGAQPQHF. Written as DNA, the CDR3 is TGTGCCAGCAGTCCAACGACAGGGGCCCAGCCCCAGCATTTT.

This clonotype has more than one count but fewer than ten. The chain has TRBV13 and TRBJ2-1, with a possible D match to TRBD2 (5 bases). The germline CDR1 and CDR2 sequences are PRHDT and FYEKMQ (reference sequence). The CDR3 covers 16 residues. Trimming removed 5 bases at V and 0 bases at J, with 14 bases between. CDR3 DNA sequence: TGTGCCAGCAGCAGTAGCGTACCTTCCTCCTACAATGAGCAGTTCTTC. Amino acid sequence: CASSSSVPSSYNEQFF.

As concerns this clonotype: Since a much larger clone is just one base distant, this may be a read error. The CDR3 is CASSSSTSGGYTDTQYF. DNA of the CDR3: TGTGCCAGCAGCTCGTCGACTAGCGGGGGGTACACAGATACGCAGTATTTT. The genes are TRBV7-6 and TRBJ2-3, with 13 bases matching TRBD2. This CDR3 has 17 residues. CDR1 and CDR2 from the germline V gene are SGHVS and FNYEAQ. Unmatched junction bases numbered 6, after V lost 4 bases and J lost 2 bases.

The V gene is TRBV7-4, the J gene TRBJ2-1, with 8 bases matching TRBD1. With V trimmed by 3 bases and J by 5 bases, 6 bases remained unmatched. CDR1 and CDR2 from the germline V gene are SGHVT and SQSDAQ. This CDR3 comprises 15 residues. CDR3 sequence reads: CASSLGAQGDNEQFF. The CDR3 nucleotides read TGTGCCAGCAGCTTGGGTGCACAGGGGGACAATGAGCAGTTCTTC.

The chain couples TRBV19 to TRBJ2-1; D gene uncertain. The CDR3 sequence is 15 residues long. CDR1 and CDR2 from the germline V gene are LNHDA and SQIVND (reference sequence). Trimming left V 3 bases short and J 0 bases short, with 9 bases between. CDR3 region: CASSMSYLSYNEQFF. In nucleotides, the CDR3 is TGTGCCAGTAGTATGTCCTATCTCTCCTACAATGAGCAGTTCTTC.

This clonotype has a handful of counts. This sequence joins TRBV4-2 and TRBJ2-2, with 9 bases that match TRBD1. The germline V gene has CDR1 LGHNA and CDR2 YNFKEQ. The CDR3 sequence is 15 residues long. With 5 bases clipped from V and 3 bases from J, the junction kept 4 bases outside the gene matches. The CDR3 sequence is CASSWTGADTGELFF. The CDR3 DNA reads as TGTGCCAGCAGCTGGACAGGGGCCGACACCGGGGAGCTGTTTTTT.

In this sample, this clonotype turned up a few times. V and J are TRBV20-1 and TRBJ2-1; 8 bases agree with TRBD2. The CDR3 totals 14 residues. Trimming removed 4 bases from V and 0 bases from J; junction bases left unmatched: 2. Germline CDR1 and CDR2: DFQATT and SNEGSKA (reference sequence). This CDR3 is CSANLAGSYNEQFF. The DNA for the CDR3 is TGCAGTGCTAATCTAGCGGGCTCCTACAATGAGCAGTTCTTC.